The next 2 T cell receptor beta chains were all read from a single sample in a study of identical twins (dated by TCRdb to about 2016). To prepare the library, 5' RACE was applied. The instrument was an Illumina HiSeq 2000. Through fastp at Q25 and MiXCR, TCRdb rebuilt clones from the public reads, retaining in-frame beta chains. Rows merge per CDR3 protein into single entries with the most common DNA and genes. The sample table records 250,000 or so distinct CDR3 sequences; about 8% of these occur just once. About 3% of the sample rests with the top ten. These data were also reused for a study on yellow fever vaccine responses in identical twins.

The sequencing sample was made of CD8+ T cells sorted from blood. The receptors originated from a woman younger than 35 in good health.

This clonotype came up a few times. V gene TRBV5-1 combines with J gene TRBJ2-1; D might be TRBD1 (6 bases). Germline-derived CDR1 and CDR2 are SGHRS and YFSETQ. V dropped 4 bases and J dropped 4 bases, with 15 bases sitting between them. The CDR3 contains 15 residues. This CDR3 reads CASSPQGPGYNEQFF. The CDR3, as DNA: TGCGCCAGCAGCCCGCAGGGGCCCGGGTACAATGAGCAGTTCTTC.

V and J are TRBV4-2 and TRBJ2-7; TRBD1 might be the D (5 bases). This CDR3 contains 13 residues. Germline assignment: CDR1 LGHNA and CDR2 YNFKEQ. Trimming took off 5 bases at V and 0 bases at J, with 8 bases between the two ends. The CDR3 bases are TGTGCCAGCAGCGATGACAGCTCCTACGAGCAGTACTTC. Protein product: CASSDDSSYEQYF.